Sequencing of this T cell receptor (beta chain) was carried out in a study of blood T cells in healthy people across ages. The CDR3 loop spans 13 amino acids. The ends lost 10 bases at V and 5 bases at J; junction bases unmatched: 2. The germline V gene encodes CDR1 ENHRY and CDR2 SYGVKD. Isolated PBMCs totaled at least 6.5 million in each sample. Together with a sample-barcoded 5' primer, a J-beta primer mix was included in a second PCR lasting about 6 to 11 cycles. One entry per CDR3 protein, called by TCRdb with MiXCR from the 5' RACE reads. Of around 1.7 million distinct CDR3 sequences in the sample, 28% are singletons; the top ten hold 7.7%.

The receptor's source is a woman aged 25 to 39 in good health. The specimen sequenced was blood. The chain joins TRBV10-3 to TRBJ2-1, with 13 bases matching TRBD2. The CDR3 loop reads CATGLAGDNEQFF. The CDR3 bases are TGTGCCACCGGACTAGCGGGGGACAATGAGCAGTTCTTC.